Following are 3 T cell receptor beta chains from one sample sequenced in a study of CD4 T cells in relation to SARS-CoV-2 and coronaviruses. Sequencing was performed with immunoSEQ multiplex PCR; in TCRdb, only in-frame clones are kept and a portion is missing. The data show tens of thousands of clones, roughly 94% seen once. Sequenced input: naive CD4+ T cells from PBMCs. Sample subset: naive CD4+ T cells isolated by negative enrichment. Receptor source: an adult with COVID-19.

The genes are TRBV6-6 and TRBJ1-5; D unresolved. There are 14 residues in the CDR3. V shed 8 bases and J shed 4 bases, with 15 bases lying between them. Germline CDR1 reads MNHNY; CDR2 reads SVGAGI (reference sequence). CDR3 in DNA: TGTGCCAGCGAACGTGGGTCGGGGAATCAGCCCCAGCATTTT. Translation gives CASERGSGNQPQHF.

Here the CDR3 reads CSASAPAGITDTQYF. The CDR3 DNA is TGCAGTGCTAGTGCGCCAGCGGGAATCACAGATACGCAGTATTTT. This chain joins TRBV20-1 and TRBJ2-3, with 7 bases identical to TRBD2. The CDR3 is 15 amino acids. Germline V gene lookup returns CDR1 DFQATT and CDR2 SNEGSKA (reference sequence). J gave up 2 bases and V 3 bases, and 8 bases lay outside the gene matches.

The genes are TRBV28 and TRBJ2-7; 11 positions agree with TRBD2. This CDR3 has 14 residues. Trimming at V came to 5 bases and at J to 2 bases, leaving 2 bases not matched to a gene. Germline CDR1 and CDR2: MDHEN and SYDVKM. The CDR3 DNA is TGTGCCAGCAGTGGGACTAGCGGAACCTACGAGCAGTACTTC. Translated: CASSGTSGTYEQYF.